Sequencing of this T cell receptor (beta chain) was carried out in a study of T cells in Graves' hyperthyroidism and ophthalmopathy. Points from the study as a whole: Most thyroid clonotypes that were expanded above 0.001 also turned up in blood. By a 13 V-J model, ophthalmopathy was set apart from stable hyperthyroidism.

Under 3 months was the duration of disease in ophthalmopathy patients, who also had a Clinical Activity Score of at least 3 and a NOSPECS grade of at least 4. Uncontrolled infection, other autoimmune disease, pregnancy or lactation led to exclusion. This clonotype was detected ten times or more. Its antigen is undetermined. TCR beta CDR3 regions were amplified from RNA. Primed by the HTBI set, a first-round RT-PCR was run on the TCR CDR3. TCRdb used MiXCR to reprocess the multiplex PCR reads, holding one entry per CDR3 protein. The top ten hold 28% of the sample, which has 350,000 to 450,000 distinct CDR3 sequences, about an eighth seen once. This clonotype was obtained from a man between 50 and 59 years old with Graves' ophthalmopathy. Sample: blood.

CDR3 sequence reads: CSALEDALSYNEQFF. DNA for the CDR3: TGCAGTGCTCTGGAGGACGCCCTCTCCTACAATGAGCAGTTCTTC. The V gene is TRBV20-1, the J gene TRBJ2-1, with a weak D call TRBD2 (5 bases). CDR1 and CDR2 from the germline V gene are DFQATT and SNEGSKA (reference sequence). V lost 5 bases and J lost 0, with 14 bases in between. The CDR3 is made up of 15 amino acids.